These 32 T cell receptor beta chains originate from one sample sequenced in a study of control samples from healthy donors and cancer patients. TCRdb's table, derived via immunoSEQ multiplex PCR, lists solely in-frame clones and lacks some. The sample lists around 140,000 clones, roughly 92% occurring once. Sequencing was done on a sample of blood. These receptors all come from a man aged 40-55 years in good health.

The chain links TRBV6-6 to TRBJ1-1; D call uncertain. The length of the CDR3 is 12 residues. V was shortened by 2 bases and J by 11 bases, with 12 bases between the two germline ends. Germline V gene lookup returns CDR1 MNHNY and CDR2 SVGAGI (reference sequence). CDR3 nucleotide sequence: TGTGCCAGCAGTTACAGGGCAGACACCGCTTTCTTT. Protein: CASSYRADTAFF.

This clone was counted a single time. The chain has TRBV10-3 and TRBJ1-6; weak D call: TRBD1 (5 bases). The V gene's germline CDR1 is ENHRY and CDR2 SYGVKD. The CDR3 covers 15 residues. V lost 0 bases to trimming and J lost 5 bases, with 8 bases between them. The DNA for the CDR3 is TGTGCCATCAGTGAGTCGGGACGGAATAATTCACCCCTCCACTTT. Its protein product is CAISESGRNNSPLHF.

The gene calls are TRBV5-1 and TRBJ2-3, with TRBD2 matching 7 bases. The CDR3 runs 17 residues. The trim removed 0 bases at V and 2 bases at J, leaving 9 bases unmatched. Germline V gives CDR1 SGHRS, CDR2 YFSETQ. This CDR3 is CASSLGASGYNTDTQYF. The DNA of the CDR3 is TGCGCCAGCAGCTTGGGGGCTAGCGGTTATAACACAGATACGCAGTATTTT.

The chain employs TRBV7-9 and TRBJ2-1, with D unclear. The CDR3 extends over 11 amino acids. Trimming cost V 1 base and J 7 bases, with 2 bases left between them. Looked up from germline, CDR1 is SEHNR and CDR2 is FQNEAQ (reference sequence). The CDR3 here is CASSLVNEQFF. The CDR3 nucleotides are TGTGCCAGCAGCTTAGTTAATGAGCAGTTCTTC.

The chain joins TRBV27 to TRBJ1-1; D is perhaps TRBD1 (6 bases). V was shortened by 5 bases and J by 3 bases, with 13 bases between the two germline ends. CDR3 length equals 14 residues. Per the germline V gene, CDR1 is MNHEY and CDR2 is SMNVEV (reference sequence). The DNA of the CDR3 is TGTGCCAGCAGTAACGGGGGCTCGGACACTGAAGCTTTCTTT. Translating it yields CASSNGGSDTEAFF.

The chain combines TRBV11-3 with TRBJ2-2; no firm D call. The length of the CDR3 is 14 residues. V lost 3 bases and J 8 bases, leaving 13 bases between the germline ends. Germline CDR1 is SGHNT and CDR2 is YENEEA. CDR3 amino acids: CASSFGSLSGELFF. The CDR3 DNA reads as TGTGCCAGCAGCTTCGGTAGCCTGTCTGGGGAGCTGTTTTTT.

V is TRBV9 and J is TRBJ2-7, with TRBD2 identical over 12 bases. V lost 3 bases and J lost 0; bases outside the gene matches: 10. CDR3 size: 18 residues. CDR1 and CDR2 from the germline V gene are SGDLS and YYNGEE. CDR3 in amino acids: CASSGEGTSGLPSYEQYF. In DNA, the CDR3 is TGTGCCAGCAGCGGCGAGGGGACTAGCGGGTTACCCTCCTACGAGCAGTACTTC.

V usage is TRBV30 and J usage is TRBJ1-2; D gene uncertain. This CDR3 comprises 13 residues. Trimming took off 2 bases at V and 1 base at J, with 8 bases between the two ends. The germline V gene has CDR1 GTSNPN and CDR2 SVGIG (reference sequence). The CDR3 region has the DNA TGTGCCTGGAGTCAACGGGGTAACTATGGCTACACCTTC. This translates into CAWSQRGNYGYTF.

This chain uses TRBV28 with TRBJ1-5; no clear D. CDR1 is MDHEN and CDR2 is SYDVKM in the germline V gene. V gave up 2 bases and J gave up 0 bases, with 8 bases separating them. CDR3 length equals 15 residues. The CDR3 region is CASSLSMYSNQPQHF. As DNA, the CDR3 is TGTGCCAGCAGTTTAAGCATGTATAGCAATCAGCCCCAGCATTTT.

V usage is TRBV30 and J usage is TRBJ1-4; D is unclear. Germline CDR1 and CDR2: GTSNPN and SVGIG (reference sequence). The V and J ends lost 4 bases and 2 bases respectively, with 20 bases between them. This CDR3 is built from 17 residues. The CDR3 nucleotides are TGTGCCTGGACTGTACCACGGGCCCCAGTGACTAATGAAAAACTGTTTTTT. It encodes CAWTVPRAPVTNEKLFF.

V gene TRBV6-5 combines with J gene TRBJ2-3; unclear D gene. Germline loops: CDR1 MNHEY, CDR2 SVGAGI. This CDR3 contains 12 residues. The germline V and J ends were trimmed by 4 bases and 2 bases, with 4 bases remaining between them. The CDR3 region is CASSSFTDTQYF. DNA for the CDR3: TGTGCCAGCAGTTCCTTCACAGATACGCAGTATTTT.

V usage is TRBV27 and J usage is TRBJ1-6; 8 nucleotides line up with TRBD1. Germline CDR1 is MNHEY and CDR2 is SMNVEV (reference sequence). The V gene end was trimmed by 5 bases and the J gene end by 6 bases; junction bases not matched to a gene: 6. The CDR3 length is 15 residues. CDR3 sequence reads: CASSRGTGANSPLHF. Here the CDR3 DNA reads TGTGCCAGCAGTCGTGGGACAGGTGCTAATTCACCCCTCCACTTT.

The chain has TRBV4-2 and TRBJ2-5, with D unresolved. Germline V gene lookup returns CDR1 LGHNA and CDR2 YNFKEQ. The CDR3 length is 12 residues. The V gene lost 0 bases and the J gene lost 6 bases, with 5 bases spanning the gap. The CDR3 DNA reads TGTGCCAGCAGCCAAGATCCCAAGACCCAGTACTTC. This codes for CASSQDPKTQYF.

The V gene is TRBV6-5, the J gene TRBJ2-3; TRBD2 matches 13 bases. The V gene end was trimmed by 7 bases and the J gene end by 4 bases; junction bases not matched to a gene: 2. CDR3 length: 14 residues. In germline, CDR1 is MNHEY, CDR2 SVGAGI. Here the CDR3 reads CASKLAGGSDTQYF. CDR3 DNA sequence: TGTGCCAGCAAACTAGCGGGAGGGTCAGATACGCAGTATTTT.

This clone was detected only once. The rearrangement uses TRBV19 and TRBJ1-5; TRBD1 aligns across 12 bases. The germline V gene has CDR1 LNHDA and CDR2 SQIVND (reference sequence). V was clipped by 9 bases and J by 6 bases; unmatched bases: 9. This CDR3 spans 15 amino acids. The CDR3 loop is CASRLGQGAVQPQHF. The CDR3 region has the DNA TGTGCCAGCCGACTGGGACAGGGGGCCGTTCAGCCCCAGCATTTT.

V is TRBV5-1 and J is TRBJ1-2; D call uncertain. The CDR3 covers 12 residues. Germline values: CDR1 SGHRS, CDR2 YFSETQ. Trimming cost V 0 bases and J 8 bases, with 8 bases left between them. This chain's CDR3 is CASSLDPPGYTF. The CDR3 coding sequence is TGCGCCAGCAGCTTGGATCCGCCAGGCTACACCTTC.

The rearrangement links TRBV18 to TRBJ1-2; perhaps TRBD1 as D (6 bases). CDR3 length: 15 amino acids. Germline assignment: CDR1 KGHSH and CDR2 LQKENI. The V end lost 5 bases, the J end lost 4 bases, and 17 bases lay between the germline ends. As DNA, the CDR3 is TGTGCCAGCTCAACGACTACAGGGCTGCGCTATGGCTACACCTTC. Translation: CASSTTTGLRYGYTF.

The chain has TRBV4-1 and TRBJ2-1; D not resolved. The CDR3 is made up of 15 amino acids. V lost 1 base, J lost 5 bases, and 12 bases lay in between. Germline V CDR1 and CDR2: MGHRA, YSYEKL. The CDR3 loop reads CASSQAPFSDNEQFF. The DNA for the CDR3 is TGCGCCAGCAGCCAAGCGCCTTTCTCGGACAATGAGCAGTTCTTC.

This CDR3 reads CASSSPYRGQGGINQPQHF. In DNA form, the CDR3 reads TGTGCCAGCAGTTCGCCTTATCGAGGTCAGGGAGGGATCAATCAGCCCCAGCATTTT. The chain has TRBV28 and TRBJ1-5; D is perhaps TRBD1 (5 bases). Looked up from germline, CDR1 is MDHEN and CDR2 is SYDVKM. Trimming removed 4 bases from V and 3 bases from J, with 25 bases in between. The CDR3 is 19 residues long. Variable domain in full (rest from reference TRBV28 and TRBJ1-5): DVKVTQSSRYLVKRTGEKVFLECVQDMDHENMFWYRQDPGLGLRLIYFSYDVKMKEKGDIPEGYSVSREKKERFSLILESASTNQTSMYLCASSSPYRGQGGINQPQHFGDGTRLSIL.

The CDR3 loop reads CASSLLGETPLHF. The CDR3 bases are TGTGCCAGCAGTTTATTAGGGGAGACACCCCTCCACTTT. The V gene is TRBV12-3 or TRBV12-4, the J gene TRBJ1-6; D might be TRBD1 (5 bases). V dropped 2 bases and J dropped 11 bases, with 10 bases sitting between them. This CDR3 spans 13 amino acids.

The chain links TRBV7-9 to TRBJ1-2; D is perhaps TRBD1 (5 bases). The V end lost 5 bases, the J end lost 4 bases, and 11 bases lay between the germline ends. Germline lookup yields CDR1 SEHNR and CDR2 FQNEAQ (reference sequence). CDR3 length: 13 amino acids. CDR3 amino acids: CASSAPGGYGYTF. Written as DNA, the CDR3 is TGTGCCAGCAGCGCCCCGGGGGGCTATGGCTACACCTTC.

The chain employs TRBV15 and TRBJ1-6, with unresolved D. Trimming shortened V by 0 bases and J by 7 bases, and 13 bases separated the two germline ends. Germline CDR1 reads LNHNV; CDR2 reads YYDKDF (reference sequence). This CDR3 has 16 residues. DNA of the CDR3: TGTGCCACCAGCAGAGATCAGGCAGGAAGAAATTCACCCCTCCACTTT. As protein: CATSRDQAGRNSPLHF.

DNA for the CDR3: TGTGCCAGCAGCCTAAGAGGGGGCTATGGCTACACCTTC. It encodes CASSLRGGYGYTF. The chain recombines TRBV7-9 with TRBJ1-2, with a tentative D call TRBD1 (6 bases). This CDR3 has 13 residues. Looked up from germline, CDR1 is SEHNR and CDR2 is FQNEAQ (reference sequence). V lost 5 bases to trimming and J lost 4 bases, with 11 bases between them.

This CDR3 reads CASSWSEGGEKETQYF. CDR3 DNA: TGTGCCAGCAGCTGGAGCGAGGGGGGGGAAAAAGAGACCCAGTACTTC. The genes are TRBV7-9 and TRBJ2-5; maybe TRBD2 (7 bases). Germline CDR1 and CDR2: SEHNR and FQNEAQ (reference sequence). Trimming took 4 bases from V and 3 from J, leaving 18 bases between them. The CDR3 is 16 residues long.

The chain uses TRBV19 and TRBJ2-1, with 8 bases identical to TRBD1. CDR1 is LNHDA, CDR2 SQIVND, per germline (reference sequence). There are 14 residues in the CDR3. V shed 7 bases, J shed 10 bases, and the junction held 12 bases outside the gene matches. The CDR3, as DNA: TGTGCCAGTAACCTTGTACCAGACAGGGGCGAGCAGTTCTTC. It encodes CASNLVPDRGEQFF.

This chain connects TRBV12-3 or TRBV12-4 to TRBJ2-7; D possibly corresponds to TRBD1 (5 bases). The CDR3 totals 11 residues. V was shortened by 6 bases and J by 7 bases, with 10 bases between the two germline ends. The CDR3 reads CASRSGLEQYF. In DNA, the CDR3 is TGTGCCAGCAGATCAGGGCTTGAGCAGTACTTC.

This chain links TRBV9 with TRBJ2-3, with D tentatively TRBD1 (5 bases). Germline assignment: CDR1 SGDLS and CDR2 YYNGEE. The CDR3 sequence is 13 residues long. Trimming left V 4 bases short and J 5 bases short, with 11 bases between. The CDR3 coding sequence is TGTGCCAGCAGCACACAGGTGGAAGATACGCAGTATTTT. Translating it yields CASSTQVEDTQYF.

The chain joins TRBV11-2 to TRBJ2-1; no definite D call. V gave up 2 bases and J gave up 4 bases, with 9 bases separating them. The CDR3 extends over 14 amino acids. In germline, CDR1 is SGHAT, CDR2 FQNNGV. The CDR3 is CASSLRRIYNEQFF. CDR3 nucleotides: TGTGCCAGCAGCTTAAGGCGGATTTACAATGAGCAGTTCTTC.

This clone was observed a single time. This chain links TRBV2 with TRBJ1-3; no reliable D call. This CDR3 comprises 13 residues. V was trimmed by 0 bases and J by 4 bases, leaving 4 bases between them. CDR1 and CDR2 from the germline V gene are SNHLY and FYNNEI. The DNA for the CDR3 is TGTGCCAGCAGTGAAGCTACGGGAAACACCATATATTTT. It specifies CASSEATGNTIYF.

The V gene is TRBV19, the J gene TRBJ2-1; TRBD1 might be the D (5 bases). Germline CDR1 LNHDA, CDR2 SQIVND (reference sequence). The CDR3 extends over 15 amino acids. V lost 3 bases to trimming and J lost 2 bases, with 11 bases between them. The CDR3, as DNA: TGTGCCAGTAGTATCGCAAGGGGTCCCTACAATGAGCAGTTCTTC. This translates into CASSIARGPYNEQFF.

This rearrangement joins TRBV11-2 to TRBJ1-1; tentatively, D is TRBD1 (5 bases). Trimming removed 3 bases from V and 1 base from J, with 12 bases in between. CDR3 length equals 15 residues. CDR1 and CDR2 (germline): SGHAT, FQNNGV. The CDR3 DNA reads TGTGCCAGCAGCTTCCCTCGGGGGGGGAACACTGAAGCTTTCTTT. It is translated as CASSFPRGGNTEAFF.

The gene calls are TRBV5-4 and TRBJ1-2; unclear D gene. The germline V gene has CDR1 SGHNT and CDR2 YYREEE (reference sequence). CDR3 length: 14 amino acids. V lost 3 bases to trimming and J lost 1 base, with 10 bases between them. The CDR3: CASSSGRGNYGYTF. The CDR3 region has the DNA TGTGCCAGCAGCTCAGGACGGGGTAACTATGGCTACACCTTC. The variable domain in full, completed from reference TRBV5-4 and TRBJ1-2, reads ETGVTQSPTHLIKTRGQQVTLRCSSQSGHNTVSWYQQALGQGPQFIFQYYREEENGRGNFPPRFSGLQFPNYSSELNVNALELDDSALYLCASSSGRGNYGYTFGSGTRLTVV.